Listed below are T cell receptor beta chains from one sample, sequenced in a study of blood T cell repertoires in COVID-19. The data were produced by immunoSEQ multiplex PCR, yet TCRdb's version contains in-frame clones alone and is incomplete. The sample lists 250,000 to 350,000 clones; approximately 85% were seen once. The sample comprised peripheral blood. These receptors were obtained from a human donor with COVID-19, enrolled during active disease. The donor label of this sample is uncertain. The CDR3 runs from the conserved cysteine through the conserved F or W. Each record gives: J gene, D gene, CDR3 length, clone size, V gene, CDR3 DNA, CDR3 protein. The D gene is left open where the match is weak. The size field is filled for only some rows; it gives once, few, many or a size class.

J: TRBJ1-4
D: NA
length: 13
size: NA
V: TRBV28
DNA: TGTGCCAGCCGAGGGGGTAGAAATGAAAAACTGTTTTTT
CDR3: CASRGGRNEKLFF

J: TRBJ1-1
D: NA
length: 14
size: NA
V: TRBV11-3
DNA: TGTGCCAGCAGCTTAAACGGGAGGAACACTGAAGCTTTCTTT
CDR3: CASSLNGRNTEAFF

J: TRBJ1-1
D: NA
length: 15
size: NA
V: TRBV25-1
DNA: TGTGCCAGCAGTGAATTTGAGAGCATGAACACTGAAGCTTTCTTT
CDR3: CASSEFESMNTEAFF

J: TRBJ2-1
D: NA
length: 15
size: NA
V: TRBV7-3
DNA: TGTGCCAGCAGCTTAACGCGGGAAGTGGGCAATGAGCAGTTCTTC
CDR3: CASSLTREVGNEQFF

J: TRBJ2-2
D: NA
length: 16
size: NA
V: TRBV15
DNA: TGTGCCACCAGCCTACTCGACAGCGCGAACACCGGGGAGCTGTTTTTT
CDR3: CATSLLDSANTGELFF

J: TRBJ1-1
D: TRBD1
length: 15
size: NA
V: TRBV19
DNA: TGTGCCAGTAGCCTTAGGACAGGGGTGAACACTGAAGCTTTCTTT
CDR3: CASSLRTGVNTEAFF

J: TRBJ1-2
D: TRBD1
length: 16
size: once
V: TRBV7-2
DNA: TGTGCCAGCAGCCCTACCCGGACAGGGGGCGAATATGGCTACACCTTC
CDR3: CASSPTRTGGEYGYTF

J: TRBJ2-1
D: NA
length: 14
size: NA
V: TRBV6-5
DNA: TGTGCCAGCGGCCTCGGGACTCATTACAATGAGCAGTTCTTC
CDR3: CASGLGTHYNEQFF

J: TRBJ1-2
D: NA
length: 14
size: once
V: TRBV5-5
DNA: TGTGCCAGCAGCTTGGGAATAGGGGGAGATGGCTACACCTTC
CDR3: CASSLGIGGDGYTF

J: TRBJ1-1
D: TRBD1
length: 17
size: NA
V: TRBV25-1
DNA: TGTGCCAGCAGTTCCCCGGGACAGACAACCCTCGGCACTGAAGCTTTCTTT
CDR3: CASSSPGQTTLGTEAFF

J: TRBJ1-3
D: TRBD1
length: 14
size: NA
V: TRBV4-3
DNA: TGCGCCAGCAGCCAGGGACAGGGAATTGGCACCATATATTTT
CDR3: CASSQGQGIGTIYF

J: TRBJ2-1
D: TRBD1
length: 16
size: NA
V: TRBV5-5
DNA: TGTGCCAGCAGCACGAGGACAGGACGGTCCTACAATGAGCAGTTCTTC
CDR3: CASSTRTGRSYNEQFF

J: TRBJ1-1
D: NA
length: 14
size: NA
V: TRBV19
DNA: TGTGCCAGTAGTAAAAGAGGGTGGGACACTGAAGCTTTCTTT
CDR3: CASSKRGWDTEAFF

J: TRBJ1-1
D: TRBD1
length: 15
size: NA
V: TRBV6-5
DNA: TGTGCCAGCAGTCCTCCGACAGGGAGAGGCACTGAAGCTTTCTTT
CDR3: CASSPPTGRGTEAFF

J: TRBJ2-7
D: NA
length: 14
size: NA
V: TRBV3-1/TRBV3-2
DNA: TGTGCCAGCAGCCAAGACGGGACATCTGGCGAGCAGTACTTC
CDR3: CASSQDGTSGEQYF

J: TRBJ2-4
D: NA
length: 17
size: NA
V: TRBV28
DNA: TGTGCCAGTAAACCTAGAGAACGGGGAAGGCCCAAAAACATTCAGTACTTC
CDR3: CASKPRERGRPKNIQYF

J: TRBJ1-1
D: NA
length: 13
size: NA
V: TRBV9
DNA: TGTGCCAGCAGCGTAACCGGGGTCACTGAAGCTTTCTTT
CDR3: CASSVTGVTEAFF

J: TRBJ1-3
D: NA
length: 15
size: NA
V: TRBV9
DNA: TGTGCCAGCAGCGTAGGGGGGGAGCCTGGAAACACCATATATTTT
CDR3: CASSVGGEPGNTIYF

J: TRBJ1-6
D: NA
length: 16
size: once
V: TRBV9
DNA: TGTGCCAGCAGCGCCCAGGGTTACGTTTATAATTCACCCCTCCACTTT
CDR3: CASSAQGYVYNSPLHF

J: TRBJ2-7
D: TRBD2
length: 13
size: NA
V: TRBV7-2
DNA: TGTGCCAGCGGAATAGCGGGCGGGTACGAGCAGTACTTC
CDR3: CASGIAGGYEQYF

J: TRBJ2-1
D: TRBD2
length: 15
size: NA
V: TRBV7-2
DNA: TGTGCCAGCAGCTTCCCAGCGGGAGCATACAATGAGCAGTTCTTC
CDR3: CASSFPAGAYNEQFF

J: TRBJ2-5
D: TRBD1
length: 15
size: NA
V: TRBV23-1
DNA: TGCGCCAGCAGTCACCCGGGACAGGGTAGGGAGACCCAGTACTTC
CDR3: CASSHPGQGRETQYF